The T cell receptor beta chain described here comes from a study of blood T cell repertoires in COVID-19. Across the whole study: Spain, Italy and the United States supplied samples that represented acute and convalescent COVID-19. Sources were T cells, B-cell-depleted T cells, or PBMCs; the material itself was cDNA or gDNA.

Original analysis: Researchers report that nucleated cell counts were estimated from reference gene primer amplification. Method: immunoSEQ multiplex PCR; TCRdb's copy keeps in-frame clones and lacks some. D and trimming come from the DNA, and the V and J calls and clone size come from that table. The sample includes about 260,000 clones, more than 75% of them seen just once. Germline loops: CDR1 SGHNT, CDR2 YYREEE (reference sequence). V lost 4 bases to trimming and J lost 10 bases, with 12 bases between them. The CDR3 totals 12 residues. The chain carries TRBV5-4 and TRBJ2-1; possible D gene TRBD2, 5 bases. Sequenced input: peripheral blood. The TCR originated in a man in his forties who had recovered from COVID-19. CDR3 coding DNA: TGTGCCAGCAGCCCGGAGGTCGGAGAGCAGTTCTTC. Translating gives CASSPEVGEQFF.